This T cell receptor (beta chain) comes out of a study of Ad26.COV2.S vaccination and SARS-CoV-2 variants. Study outcomes and limitations: Considerable breadth of spike-specific CD8+ and CD4+ T cell responses has reportedly been documented following vaccination.

A remark on this clone: Its antigen is currently unknown.

The germline gives CDR1 SEHNR, CDR2 FQNEAQ (reference sequence). The V segment lost 2 bases and the J segment 11 bases; nucleotides outside the gene matches: 8. This CDR3 has 16 amino acids. The protocol was immunoSEQ multiplex PCR, while the TCRdb copy is restricted to in-frame clones and leaves out a portion. The profile shows around 500,000 clones, about nine tenths of them singletons. As for treatment: around 19 received Ad26.COV2.S at low or high dose, single or two shots; roughly five received placebo; per-sample allocation not given. It was on day 63 after the first vaccine or placebo injection that samples were taken. Donation came from an adult in Boston who was aged 18-55 years. Expressing Wuhan-strain SARS-CoV-2 spike, an Ad26 vector served as the vaccine.

Here the sequenced sample was peripheral blood, taken in a trial of Ad26.COV2.S vaccine versus placebo. This clonotype was obtained from a person aged 18-60 years who received the Ad26.COV2.S COVID-19 vaccine or a placebo. V is TRBV7-9 and J is TRBJ2-1, with 14 bases identical to TRBD2. The CDR3 bases are TGTGCCAGCAGCTTATACTCCGGGACTAGCGGGGGAAAGCAGTTCTTC. Its protein product is CASSLYSGTSGGKQFF.